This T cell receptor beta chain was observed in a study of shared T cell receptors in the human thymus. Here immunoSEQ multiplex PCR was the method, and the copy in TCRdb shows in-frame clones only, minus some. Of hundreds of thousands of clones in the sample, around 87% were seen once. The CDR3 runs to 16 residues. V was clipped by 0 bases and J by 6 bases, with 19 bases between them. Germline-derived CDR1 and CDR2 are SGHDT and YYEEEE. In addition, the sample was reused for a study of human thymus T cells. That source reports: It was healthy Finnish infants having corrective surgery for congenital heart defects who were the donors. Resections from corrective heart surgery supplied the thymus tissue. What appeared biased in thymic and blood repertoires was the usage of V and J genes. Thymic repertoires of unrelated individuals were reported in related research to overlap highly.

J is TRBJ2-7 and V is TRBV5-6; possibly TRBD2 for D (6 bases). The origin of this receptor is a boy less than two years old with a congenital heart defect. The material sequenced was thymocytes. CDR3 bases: TGTGCCAGCAGCTTGGTTTACGGGGGAGAAAGGCGCGAGCAGTACTTC. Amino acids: CASSLVYGGERREQYF.